This T cell receptor beta chain was captured by sequencing in a study of blood T cell repertoires in COVID-19. This clone was seen just once. The same CDR3 can be traced to other DNA sequences in this sample. The germline V and J ends were trimmed by 6 bases and 0 bases, with 9 bases remaining between them. Germline V gives CDR1 MNHEY, CDR2 SVGAGI. The CDR3 extends over 14 amino acids. Donors in Cohort 3 counted as recovered after two negative PCRs, clearance, or symptom resolution. Sequencing was performed with immunoSEQ multiplex PCR; in TCRdb, only in-frame clones are kept and a portion is missing. This table has about 330,000 clones, around 87% appearing once.

Sample: PBMCs or T cells enriched from blood (not recorded which). This TCR came from a woman aged 30 to 39 who had recovered from COVID-19. The chain links TRBV6-5 to TRBJ1-3; D may be TRBD1 (5 bases). CDR3 residues: CASSPGGSGNTIYF. The CDR3 DNA reads TGTGCCAGCAGCCCCGGGGGCTCTGGAAACACCATATATTTT.